The clone carrying this T cell receptor beta chain came up a few times. The sample originates from a study of T cells in Graves' hyperthyroidism and ophthalmopathy. Researchers took RNA transcripts and amplified the TCR beta CDR3 regions from them. Primed by the HTBI set, a first-round RT-PCR was run on the TCR CDR3. One entry per CDR3 protein, called by TCRdb with MiXCR from the multiplex PCR reads. The sample records 400,000 to 500,000 distinct CDR3 sequences, roughly 15% being singletons. Per the germline V gene, CDR1 is SGDLS and CDR2 is YYNGEE. This CDR3 has 16 residues. V trimming: 3 bases; J trimming: 4 bases; junction bases outside the gene matches: 8.

Input material: blood. The receptor was isolated from a young woman with Graves' hyperthyroidism. The J gene is TRBJ2-1, the V gene TRBV9, with 9 bases identical to TRBD2. As DNA, the CDR3 is TGTGCCAGCAGCGCCCCCGGGACTAGCCCTTACAATGAGCAGTTCTTC. It is translated as CASSAPGTSPYNEQFF.